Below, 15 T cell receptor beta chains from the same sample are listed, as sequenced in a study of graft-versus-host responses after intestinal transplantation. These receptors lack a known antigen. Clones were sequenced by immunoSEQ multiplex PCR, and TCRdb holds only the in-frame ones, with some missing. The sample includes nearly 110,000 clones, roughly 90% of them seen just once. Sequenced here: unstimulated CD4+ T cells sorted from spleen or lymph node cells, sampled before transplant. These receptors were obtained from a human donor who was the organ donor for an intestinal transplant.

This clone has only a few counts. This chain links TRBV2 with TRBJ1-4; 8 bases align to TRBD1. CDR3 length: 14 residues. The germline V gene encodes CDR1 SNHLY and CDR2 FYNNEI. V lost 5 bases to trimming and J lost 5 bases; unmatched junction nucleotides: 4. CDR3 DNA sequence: TGTGCCAGCAGTCGACAGGGGCGGAATGAAAAACTGTTTTTT. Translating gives CASSRQGRNEKLFF.

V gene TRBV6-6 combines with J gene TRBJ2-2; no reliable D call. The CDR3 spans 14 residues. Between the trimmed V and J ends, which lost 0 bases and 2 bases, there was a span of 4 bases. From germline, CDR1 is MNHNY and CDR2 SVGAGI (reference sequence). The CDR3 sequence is CASSYSRNTGELFF. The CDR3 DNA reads TGTGCCAGCAGTTACTCGAGAAACACCGGGGAGCTGTTTTTT.

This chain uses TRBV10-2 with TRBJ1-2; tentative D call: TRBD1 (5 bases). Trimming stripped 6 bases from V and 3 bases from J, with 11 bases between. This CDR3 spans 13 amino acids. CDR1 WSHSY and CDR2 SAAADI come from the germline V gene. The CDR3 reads CASRPSTDYGYTF. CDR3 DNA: TGCGCCAGCAGGCCATCGACAGACTATGGCTACACCTTC.

Here the CDR3 DNA reads TGTGCCAGCTCACCAGCAGGGTTTGGGGGCACTGAAGCTTTCTTT. Translating gives CASSPAGFGGTEAFF. The rearrangement joins TRBV18 to TRBJ1-1; D is perhaps TRBD1 (5 bases). Trimming shortened V by 2 bases and J by 4 bases, and 14 bases separated the two germline ends. CDR3 length: 15 residues. Germline CDR1 reads KGHSH; CDR2 reads LQKENI.

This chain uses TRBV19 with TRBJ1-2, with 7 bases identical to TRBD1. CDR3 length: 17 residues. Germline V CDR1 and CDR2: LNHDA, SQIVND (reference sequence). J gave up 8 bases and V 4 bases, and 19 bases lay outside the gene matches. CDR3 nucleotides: TGTGCCAGTAGTACTGTACGCGGGGCAGGGGGACTATTAGGCTACACCTTC. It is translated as CASSTVRGAGGLLGYTF.

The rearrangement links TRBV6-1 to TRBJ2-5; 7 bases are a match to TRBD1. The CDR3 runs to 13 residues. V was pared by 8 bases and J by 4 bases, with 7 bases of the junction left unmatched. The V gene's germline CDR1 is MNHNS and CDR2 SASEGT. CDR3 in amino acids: CASGTVPRETQYF. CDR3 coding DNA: TGTGCCAGCGGGACAGTCCCACGAGAGACCCAGTACTTC.

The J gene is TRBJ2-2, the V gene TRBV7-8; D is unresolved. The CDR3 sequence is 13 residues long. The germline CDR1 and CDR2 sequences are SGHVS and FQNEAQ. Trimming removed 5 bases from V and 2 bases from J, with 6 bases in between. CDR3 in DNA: TGTGCCAGCAGCAGACAAAACACCGGGGAGCTGTTTTTT. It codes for CASSRQNTGELFF.

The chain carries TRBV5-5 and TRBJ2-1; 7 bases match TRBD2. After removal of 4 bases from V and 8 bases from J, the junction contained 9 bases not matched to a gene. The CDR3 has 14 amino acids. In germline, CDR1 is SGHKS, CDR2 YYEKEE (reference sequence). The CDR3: CASSQDRREYEQFF. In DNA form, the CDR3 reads TGTGCCAGCAGCCAAGATAGGCGGGAGTATGAGCAGTTCTTC.

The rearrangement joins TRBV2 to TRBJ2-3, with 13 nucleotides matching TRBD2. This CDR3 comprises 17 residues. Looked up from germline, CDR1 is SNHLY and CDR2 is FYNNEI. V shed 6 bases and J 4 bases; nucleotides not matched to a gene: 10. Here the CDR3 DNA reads TGTGCCAGCAGGAGGACTAGCGGGGGACCCGAGTCAGATACGCAGTATTTT. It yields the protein CASRRTSGGPESDTQYF.

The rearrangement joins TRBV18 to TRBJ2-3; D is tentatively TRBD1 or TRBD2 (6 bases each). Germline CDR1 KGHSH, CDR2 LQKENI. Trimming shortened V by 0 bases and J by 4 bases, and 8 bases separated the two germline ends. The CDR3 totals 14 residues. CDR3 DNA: TGTGCCAGCTCACCACCGGGGGGCGCAGATACGCAGTATTTT. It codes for CASSPPGGADTQYF.

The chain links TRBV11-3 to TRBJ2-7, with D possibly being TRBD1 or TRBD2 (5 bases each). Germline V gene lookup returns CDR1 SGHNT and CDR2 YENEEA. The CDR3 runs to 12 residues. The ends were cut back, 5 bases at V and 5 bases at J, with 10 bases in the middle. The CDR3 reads CASSIRDDEQYF. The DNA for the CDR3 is TGTGCCAGCAGCATCCGGGACGACGAGCAGTACTTC.

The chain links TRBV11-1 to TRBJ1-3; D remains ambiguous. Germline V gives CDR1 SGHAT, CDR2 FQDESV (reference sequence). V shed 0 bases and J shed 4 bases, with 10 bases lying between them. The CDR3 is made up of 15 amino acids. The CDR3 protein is CASSLARSRGNTIYF. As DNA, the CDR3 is TGTGCCAGCAGCTTAGCCCGATCCAGAGGAAACACCATATATTTT.

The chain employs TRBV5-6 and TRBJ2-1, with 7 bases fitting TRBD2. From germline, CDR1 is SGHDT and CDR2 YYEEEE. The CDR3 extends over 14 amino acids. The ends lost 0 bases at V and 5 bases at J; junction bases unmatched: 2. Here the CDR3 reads CASSLAGGHNEQFF. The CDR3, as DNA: TGTGCCAGCAGCTTGGCGGGGGGACACAATGAGCAGTTCTTC.

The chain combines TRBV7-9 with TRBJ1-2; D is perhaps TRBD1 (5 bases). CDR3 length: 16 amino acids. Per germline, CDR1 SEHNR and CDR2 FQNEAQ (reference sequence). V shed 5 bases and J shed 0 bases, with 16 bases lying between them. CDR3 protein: CASSKIRQKSNYGYTF. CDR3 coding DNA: TGTGCCAGCAGCAAAATTAGACAGAAATCTAACTATGGCTACACCTTC. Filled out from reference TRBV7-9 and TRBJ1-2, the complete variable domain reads DTGVSQNPRHKITKRGQNVTFRCDPISEHNRLYWYRQTLGQGPEFLTYFQNEAQLEKSRLLSDRFSAERPKGSFSTLEIQRTEQGDSAMYLCASSKIRQKSNYGYTFGSGTRLTVV.

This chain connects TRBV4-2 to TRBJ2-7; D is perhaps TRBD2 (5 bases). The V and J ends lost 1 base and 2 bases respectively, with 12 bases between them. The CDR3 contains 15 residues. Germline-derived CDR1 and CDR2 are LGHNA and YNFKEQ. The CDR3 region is CASSQAWTVTYEQYF. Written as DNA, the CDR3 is TGTGCCAGCAGCCAAGCCTGGACTGTGACCTACGAGCAGTACTTC.